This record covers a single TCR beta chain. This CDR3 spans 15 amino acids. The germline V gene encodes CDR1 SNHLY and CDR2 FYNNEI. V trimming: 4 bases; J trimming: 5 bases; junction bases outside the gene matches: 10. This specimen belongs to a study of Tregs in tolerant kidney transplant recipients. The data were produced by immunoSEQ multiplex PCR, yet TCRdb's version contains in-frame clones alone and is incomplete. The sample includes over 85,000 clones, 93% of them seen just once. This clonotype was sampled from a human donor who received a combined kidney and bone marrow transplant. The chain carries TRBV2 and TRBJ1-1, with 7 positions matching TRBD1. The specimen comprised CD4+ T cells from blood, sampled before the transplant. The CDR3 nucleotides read TGTGCCAGCAGTGTGGTATCAGGGGGAGATACTGAAGCTTTCTTT. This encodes CASSVVSGGDTEAFF. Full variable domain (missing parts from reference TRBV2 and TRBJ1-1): EPEVTQTPSHQVTQMGQEVILRCVPISNHLYFYWYRQILGQKVEFLVSFYNNEISEKSEIFDDQFSVERPDGSNFTLKIRSTKLEDSAMYFCASSVVSGGDTEAFFGQGTRLTVV.